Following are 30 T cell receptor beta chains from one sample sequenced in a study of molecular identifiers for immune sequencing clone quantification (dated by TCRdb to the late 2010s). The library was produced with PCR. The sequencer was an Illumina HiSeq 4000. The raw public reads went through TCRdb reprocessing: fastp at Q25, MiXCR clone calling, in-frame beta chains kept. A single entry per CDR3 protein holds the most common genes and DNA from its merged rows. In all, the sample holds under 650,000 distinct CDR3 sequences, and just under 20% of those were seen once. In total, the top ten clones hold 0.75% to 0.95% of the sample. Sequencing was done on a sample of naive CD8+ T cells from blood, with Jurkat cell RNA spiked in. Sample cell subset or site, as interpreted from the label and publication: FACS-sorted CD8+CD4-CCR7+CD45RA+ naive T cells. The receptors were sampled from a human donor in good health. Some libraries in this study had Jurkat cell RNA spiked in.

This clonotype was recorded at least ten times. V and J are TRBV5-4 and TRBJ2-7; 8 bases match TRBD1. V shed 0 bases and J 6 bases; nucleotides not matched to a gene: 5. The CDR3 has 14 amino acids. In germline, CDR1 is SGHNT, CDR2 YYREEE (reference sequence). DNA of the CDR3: TGTGCCAGCAGCTTGGCCCAGGGGGCTAGCGAGCAGTACTTC. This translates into CASSLAQGASEQYF.

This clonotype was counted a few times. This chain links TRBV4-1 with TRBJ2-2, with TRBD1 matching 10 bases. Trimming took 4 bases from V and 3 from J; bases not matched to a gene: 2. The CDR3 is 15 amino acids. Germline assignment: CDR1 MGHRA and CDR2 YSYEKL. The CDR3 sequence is CASSLGQGDTGELFF. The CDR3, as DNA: TGCGCCAGCAGCCTCGGACAGGGGGACACCGGGGAGCTGTTTTTT.

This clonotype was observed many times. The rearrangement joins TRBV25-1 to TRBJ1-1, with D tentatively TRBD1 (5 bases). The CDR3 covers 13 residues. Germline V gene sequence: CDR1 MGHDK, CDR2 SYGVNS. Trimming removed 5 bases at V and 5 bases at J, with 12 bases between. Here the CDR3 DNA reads TGTGCCAGCAGTATTGGAGGGGATACTGAAGCTTTCTTT. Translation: CASSIGGDTEAFF.

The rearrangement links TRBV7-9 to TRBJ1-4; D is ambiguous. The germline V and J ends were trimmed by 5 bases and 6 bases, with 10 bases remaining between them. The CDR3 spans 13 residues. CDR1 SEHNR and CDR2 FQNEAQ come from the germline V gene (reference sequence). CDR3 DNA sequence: TGTGCCAGCAGCACCGTCCGGGATGAAAAACTGTTTTTT. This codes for CASSTVRDEKLFF.

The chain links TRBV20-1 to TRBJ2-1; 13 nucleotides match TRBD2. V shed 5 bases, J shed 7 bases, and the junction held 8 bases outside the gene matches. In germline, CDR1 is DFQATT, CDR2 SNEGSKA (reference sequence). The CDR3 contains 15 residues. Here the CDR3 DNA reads TGCAGTGCTGAAGGACTAGCGGGAGATGTTAATGAGCAGTTCTTC. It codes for CSAEGLAGDVNEQFF.

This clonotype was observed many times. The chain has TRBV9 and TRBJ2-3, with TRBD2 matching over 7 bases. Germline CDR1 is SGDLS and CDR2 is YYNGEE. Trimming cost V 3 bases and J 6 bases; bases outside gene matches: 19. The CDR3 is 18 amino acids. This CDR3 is CASSGGSLSRTDGDTQYF. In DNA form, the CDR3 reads TGTGCCAGCAGCGGCGGGAGTCTCAGCCGCACAGATGGGGATACGCAGTATTTT.

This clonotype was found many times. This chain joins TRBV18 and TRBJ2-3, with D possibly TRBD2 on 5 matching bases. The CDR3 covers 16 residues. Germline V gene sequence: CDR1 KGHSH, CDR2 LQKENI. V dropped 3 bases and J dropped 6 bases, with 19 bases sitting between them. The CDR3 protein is CASSPGTSFLSDTQYF. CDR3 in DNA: TGTGCCAGCTCACCGGGAACTAGTTTTTTATCCGATACGCAGTATTTT.

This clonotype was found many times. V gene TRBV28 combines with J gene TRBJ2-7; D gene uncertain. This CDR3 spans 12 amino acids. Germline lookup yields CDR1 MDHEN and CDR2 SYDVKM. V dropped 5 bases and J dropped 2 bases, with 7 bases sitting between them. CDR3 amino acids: CASSDPAYEQYF. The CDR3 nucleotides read TGTGCCAGCAGTGACCCGGCCTACGAGCAGTACTTC.

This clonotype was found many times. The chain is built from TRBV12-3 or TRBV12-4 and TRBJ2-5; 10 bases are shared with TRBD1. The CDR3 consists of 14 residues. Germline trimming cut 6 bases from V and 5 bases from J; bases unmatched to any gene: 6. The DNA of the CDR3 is TGTGCCAGCAGCTACGGGACAGGGGTCGAGACCCAGTACTTC. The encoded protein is CASSYGTGVETQYF.

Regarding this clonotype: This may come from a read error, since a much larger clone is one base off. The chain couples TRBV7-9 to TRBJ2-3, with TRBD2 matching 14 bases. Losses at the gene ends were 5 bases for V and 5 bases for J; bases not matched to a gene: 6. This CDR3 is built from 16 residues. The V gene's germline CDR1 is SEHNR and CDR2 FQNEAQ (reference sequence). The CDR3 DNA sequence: TGTGCCAGCAGCCGGACTAGCGGGAGGAGTAGAGATACGCAGTATTTT. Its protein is CASSRTSGRSRDTQYF.

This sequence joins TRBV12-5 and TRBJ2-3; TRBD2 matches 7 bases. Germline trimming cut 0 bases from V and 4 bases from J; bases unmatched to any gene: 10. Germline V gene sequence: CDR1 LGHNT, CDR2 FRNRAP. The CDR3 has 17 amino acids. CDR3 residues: CASGLVVGGGSADTQYF. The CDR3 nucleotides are TGTGCTAGTGGTTTGGTAGTGGGGGGGGGGTCAGCAGATACGCAGTATTTT.

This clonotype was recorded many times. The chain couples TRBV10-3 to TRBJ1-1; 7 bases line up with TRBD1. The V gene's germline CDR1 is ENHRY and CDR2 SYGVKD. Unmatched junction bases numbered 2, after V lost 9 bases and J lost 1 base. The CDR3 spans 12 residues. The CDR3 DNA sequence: TGTGCCATACAGGGGCAGAACACTGAAGCTTTCTTT. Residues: CAIQGQNTEAFF.

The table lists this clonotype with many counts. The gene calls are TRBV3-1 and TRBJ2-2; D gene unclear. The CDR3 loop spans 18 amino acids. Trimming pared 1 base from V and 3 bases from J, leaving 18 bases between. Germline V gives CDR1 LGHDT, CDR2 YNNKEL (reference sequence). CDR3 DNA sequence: TGTGCCAGCAGCCAAGTTCCCCCGTTTACTATGGACACCGGGGAGCTGTTTTTT. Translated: CASSQVPPFTMDTGELFF.

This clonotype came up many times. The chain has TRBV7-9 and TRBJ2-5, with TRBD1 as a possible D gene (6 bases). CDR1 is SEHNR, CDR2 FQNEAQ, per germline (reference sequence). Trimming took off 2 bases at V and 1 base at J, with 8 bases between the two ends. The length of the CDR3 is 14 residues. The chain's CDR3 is CASSLIGGQETQYF. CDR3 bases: TGTGCCAGCAGCTTAATAGGGGGCCAAGAGACCCAGTACTTC.

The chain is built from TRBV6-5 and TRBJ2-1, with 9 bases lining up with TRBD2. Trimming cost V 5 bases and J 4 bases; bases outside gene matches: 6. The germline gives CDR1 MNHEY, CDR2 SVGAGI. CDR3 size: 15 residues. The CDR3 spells CASSPSGGLYNEQFF. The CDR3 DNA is TGTGCCAGCAGTCCCAGCGGGGGGCTATACAATGAGCAGTTCTTC.

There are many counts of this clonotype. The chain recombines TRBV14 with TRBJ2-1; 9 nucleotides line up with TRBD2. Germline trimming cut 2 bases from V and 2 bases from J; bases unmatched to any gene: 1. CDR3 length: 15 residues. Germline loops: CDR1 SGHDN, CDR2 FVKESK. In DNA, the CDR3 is TGTGCCAGCAGCCAACTAGCGGGAACCTACAATGAGCAGTTCTTC. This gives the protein CASSQLAGTYNEQFF.

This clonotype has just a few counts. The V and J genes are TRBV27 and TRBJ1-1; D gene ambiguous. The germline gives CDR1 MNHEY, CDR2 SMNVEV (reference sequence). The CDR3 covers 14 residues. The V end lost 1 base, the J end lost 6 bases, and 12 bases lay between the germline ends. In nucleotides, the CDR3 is TGTGCCAGCAGTTTATATTCGGGATTGCCTGAAGCTTTCTTT. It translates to CASSLYSGLPEAFF.

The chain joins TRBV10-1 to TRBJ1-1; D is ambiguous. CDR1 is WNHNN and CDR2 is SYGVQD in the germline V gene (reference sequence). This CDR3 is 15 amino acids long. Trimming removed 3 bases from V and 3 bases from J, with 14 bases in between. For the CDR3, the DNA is TGCGCCAGCAGTGATGCTTTGGGGATGGACACTGAAGCTTTCTTT. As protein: CASSDALGMDTEAFF.

CDR3: CASSARGNEQFF. Written as DNA, the CDR3 is TGTGCCAGCAGCGCTAGGGGCAATGAGCAGTTCTTC. The J gene is TRBJ2-1, the V gene TRBV9; possibly TRBD1 for D (5 bases). V lost 3 bases and J lost 6, with 7 bases in between. The CDR3 covers 12 residues. Germline lookup yields CDR1 SGDLS and CDR2 YYNGEE.

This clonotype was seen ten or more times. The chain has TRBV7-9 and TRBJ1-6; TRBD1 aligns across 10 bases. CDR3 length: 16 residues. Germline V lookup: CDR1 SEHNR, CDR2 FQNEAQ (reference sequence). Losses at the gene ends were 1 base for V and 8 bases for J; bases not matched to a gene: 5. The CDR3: CASSLGQGAADSPLHF. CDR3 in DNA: TGTGCCAGCAGCTTAGGACAGGGGGCGGCGGATTCACCCCTCCACTTT.

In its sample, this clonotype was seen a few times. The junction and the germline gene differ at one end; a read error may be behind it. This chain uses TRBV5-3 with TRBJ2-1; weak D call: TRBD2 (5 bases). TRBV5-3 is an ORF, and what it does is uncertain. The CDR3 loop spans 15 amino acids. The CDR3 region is CASSLDWSGYNEQFF. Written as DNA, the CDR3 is TGTGCCAGCAGCTTGGATTGGTCGGGATACAATGAGCAGTTCTTC.

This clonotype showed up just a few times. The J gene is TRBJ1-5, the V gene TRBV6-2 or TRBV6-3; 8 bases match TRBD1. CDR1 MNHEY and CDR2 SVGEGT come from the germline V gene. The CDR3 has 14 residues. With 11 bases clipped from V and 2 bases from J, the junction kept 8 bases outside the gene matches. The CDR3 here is CAGSTGDGNQPQHF. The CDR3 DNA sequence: TGTGCCGGATCGACAGGGGATGGCAATCAGCCCCAGCATTTT.

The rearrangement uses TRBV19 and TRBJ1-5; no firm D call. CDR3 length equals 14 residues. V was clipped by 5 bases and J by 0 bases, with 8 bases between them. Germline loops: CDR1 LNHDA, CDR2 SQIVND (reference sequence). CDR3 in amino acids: CASSEYDSNQPQHF. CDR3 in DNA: TGTGCCAGTAGTGAATATGATAGCAATCAGCCCCAGCATTTT.

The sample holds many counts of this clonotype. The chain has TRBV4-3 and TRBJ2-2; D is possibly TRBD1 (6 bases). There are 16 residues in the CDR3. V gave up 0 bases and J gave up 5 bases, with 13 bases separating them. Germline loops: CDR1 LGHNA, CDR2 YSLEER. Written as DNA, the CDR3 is TGCGCCAGCAGCCAAGAGAGGGGGAGATTGACCGGGGAGCTGTTTTTT. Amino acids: CASSQERGRLTGELFF.

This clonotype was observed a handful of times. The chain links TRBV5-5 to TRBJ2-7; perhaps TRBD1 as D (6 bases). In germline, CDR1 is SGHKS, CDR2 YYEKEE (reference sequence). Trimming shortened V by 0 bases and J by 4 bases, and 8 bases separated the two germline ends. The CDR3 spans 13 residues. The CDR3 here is CASSLAGEYEQYF. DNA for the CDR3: TGTGCCAGCAGCTTGGCAGGGGAATACGAGCAGTACTTC.

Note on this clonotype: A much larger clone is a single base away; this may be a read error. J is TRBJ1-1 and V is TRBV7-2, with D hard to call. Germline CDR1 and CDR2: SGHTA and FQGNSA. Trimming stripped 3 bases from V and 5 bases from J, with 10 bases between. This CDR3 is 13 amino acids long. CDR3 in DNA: TGTGCCAGCAGCTTTGTTCGACGGACTGAAGCTTTCTTT. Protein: CASSFVRRTEAFF. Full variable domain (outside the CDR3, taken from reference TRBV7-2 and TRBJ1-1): GAGVSQSPSNKVTEKGKDVELRCDPISGHTALYWYRQSLGQGLEFLIYFQGNSAPDKSGLPSDRFSAERTGGSVSTLTIQRTQQEDSAVYLCASSFVRRTEAFFGQGTRLTVV.

This CDR3 reads CASSPTASPEAFF. CDR3 DNA: TGTGCCAGCAGCCCCACGGCCTCCCCTGAAGCTTTCTTT. The V and J genes are TRBV5-6 and TRBJ1-1; D ambiguous. CDR1 and CDR2 (germline): SGHDT, YYEEEE. The CDR3 totals 13 residues. Trimming pared 4 bases from V and 6 bases from J, leaving 13 bases between. The full variable domain, rest sourced from reference TRBV5-6 and TRBJ1-1, is DAGVTQSPTHLIKTRGQQVTLRCSPKSGHDTVSWYQQALGQGPQFIFQYYEEEERQRGNFPDRFSGHQFPNYSSELNVNALLLGDSALYLCASSPTASPEAFFGQGTRLTVV.

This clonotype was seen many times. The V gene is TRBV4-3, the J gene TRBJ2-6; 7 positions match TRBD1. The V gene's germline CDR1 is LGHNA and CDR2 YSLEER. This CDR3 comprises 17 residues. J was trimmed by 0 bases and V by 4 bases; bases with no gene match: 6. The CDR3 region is CASSPGTAASGANVLTF. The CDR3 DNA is TGCGCCAGCAGCCCCGGGACAGCGGCCTCTGGGGCCAACGTCCTGACTTTC.

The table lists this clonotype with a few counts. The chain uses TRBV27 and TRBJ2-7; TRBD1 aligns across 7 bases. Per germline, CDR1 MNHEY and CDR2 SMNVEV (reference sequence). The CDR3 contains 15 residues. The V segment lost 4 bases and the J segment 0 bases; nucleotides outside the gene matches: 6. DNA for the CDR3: TGTGCCAGCAGTTACAGGGGCTCAAGCTCCTACGAGCAGTACTTC. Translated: CASSYRGSSSYEQYF.

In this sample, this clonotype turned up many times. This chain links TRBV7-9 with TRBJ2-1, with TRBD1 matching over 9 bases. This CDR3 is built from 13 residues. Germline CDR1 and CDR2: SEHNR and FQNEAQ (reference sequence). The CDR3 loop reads CAFSGTGINEQFF. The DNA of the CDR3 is TGTGCGTTTTCCGGGACAGGGATAAATGAGCAGTTCTTC.